This T cell receptor beta chain was recovered during a study of T cells in Graves' hyperthyroidism and ophthalmopathy. This CDR3 is 14 amino acids long. The germline gives CDR1 MGHRA, CDR2 YSYEKL. The V end was cut by 0 bases, the J end by 6 bases, with 9 bases between. It was RNA transcripts that yielded the amplified TCR beta CDR3 regions. An initial round of RT-PCR targeting the TCR CDR3 relied on the HTBI primer set. A single record per CDR3 protein comes from TCRdb applying MiXCR to the multiplex PCR reads. The table lists approximately 300,000 distinct CDR3 sequences, roughly 15% of them singletons.

The chain employs TRBV4-1 and TRBJ2-1; the D gene is possibly TRBD2 (7 bases). Sample: blood. The clonotype originates from a man aged 30-40 years with Graves' hyperthyroidism. DNA of the CDR3: TGCGCCAGCAGCCAAGATCGGGGGGCCAATGAGCAGTTCTTC. Translated, it gives CASSQDRGANEQFF.